This T cell receptor (beta chain) was observed in a study of CD8 T cells in ankylosing spondylitis. Overall study results and limits: Made up of about eight highly homologous variants, a TCR beta motif appeared characteristic of ankylosing spondylitis blood. Disease-linked clones were reportedly significantly enriched in matched ankylosing spondylitis synovial fluid.

Making the TCR beta libraries involved quantitative 5'-RACE with molecular barcodes. A single record per CDR3 protein comes from TCRdb applying MiXCR to the 5' RACE reads. The table has around 770,000 distinct CDR3 sequences, about 10% seen once. A few counts support this clonotype. What it binds is not known. Sample: blood, either unsorted or a sorted T cell fraction (not recorded which). The sequence was collected from a male donor with ankylosing spondylitis.

The CDR3 here is CSARDTGQEKLFF. CDR3 sequence (DNA): TGCAGTGCTAGAGATACGGGACAAGAAAAACTGTTTTTT. The chain is built from TRBV20-1 and TRBJ1-4; tentative D call: TRBD1 (6 bases). The length of the CDR3 is 13 residues. The V and J ends lost 0 bases and 8 bases respectively, with 10 bases between them. Germline lookup yields CDR1 DFQATT and CDR2 SNEGSKA (reference sequence).